Listed below are T cell receptor beta chains from one sample, sequenced in a study of shared clonotypes between healthy human individuals. Repertoires were generated with immunoSEQ multiplex PCR, while TCRdb's copy carries only in-frame clones and drops some. The sample lists over a million clones; 98% to 99% were seen once. The sequencing input was naive CD4+ T cells sorted from blood. The source is a man under 40 in good health. Both conserved end residues are part of each CDR3. A D gene is named only where the DNA matches it firmly. Clone size is not always given. Where it is, it says once, few, many or a class for expanded clones.

size	V	D	J	CDR3	DNA
-	TRBV6-5	-	TRBJ2-2	CASSYRRGINTGELFF	TGTGCCAGCAGTTACAGGAGGGGTATTAACACCGGGGAGCTGTTTTTT
once	TRBV19	-	TRBJ1-2	CASSIRVNYGYTF	TGTGCCAGTAGTATCAGGGTTAACTATGGCTACACCTTC
-	TRBV9	-	TRBJ2-5	CASSTPGETQYF	TGTGCCAGCAGCACCCCTGGGGAGACCCAGTACTTC
-	TRBV7-2	-	TRBJ2-5	CASSLLDLAETQYF	TGTGCCAGCAGCTTACTAGATCTGGCGGAGACCCAGTACTTC
-	TRBV7-9	-	TRBJ2-3	CASSPIMRVSTDTQYF	TGTGCCAGCAGCCCAATAATGCGGGTGAGCACAGATACGCAGTATTTT
-	TRBV7-4	TRBD1	TRBJ2-7	CASGLEVGQGSYEQYF	TGTGCCAGCGGACTTGAGGTGGGACAGGGGTCCTACGAGCAGTACTTC
few	TRBV27	-	TRBJ2-1	CASTKGRNHNEQFF	TGTGCCAGCACCAAGGGGCGGAACCACAATGAGCAGTTCTTC
-	TRBV9	-	TRBJ1-5	CASSVGQGVGQPQHF	TGTGCCAGCAGCGTAGGCCAGGGAGTGGGTCAGCCCCAGCATTTT
once	TRBV11-3	-	TRBJ2-2	CASSPAAGHHGELFF	TGTGCCAGCAGCCCCGCCGCGGGGCATCACGGGGAGCTGTTTTTT
-	TRBV5-1	-	TRBJ2-3	CASSWEVPNTDTQYF	TGCGCCAGCAGCTGGGAGGTACCGAACACAGATACGCAGTATTTT
-	TRBV7-2	TRBD2	TRBJ2-5	CASGLAGETQYF	TGTGCCAGTGGACTAGCGGGAGAGACCCAGTACTTC
-	TRBV25-1	TRBD2	TRBJ2-3	CASSEFQRTSGNTDTQYF	TGTGCCAGCAGTGAATTTCAGAGGACTAGCGGAAACACAGATACGCAGTATTTT
-	TRBV27	-	TRBJ2-5	CASSLFGGETQYF	TGTGCCAGCAGTTTATTCGGTGGAGAGACCCAGTACTTC
-	TRBV5-1	TRBD1	TRBJ2-3	CASSLGTGGTDTQYF	TGCGCCAGCAGCTTGGGGACAGGGGGCACAGATACGCAGTATTTT
-	TRBV11-2	-	TRBJ1-2	CASSLAHRDYGYTF	TGTGCCAGCAGCTTAGCGCACAGGGACTATGGCTACACCTTC
once	TRBV4-3	-	TRBJ2-2	CASSLTWVGGTGELFF	TGCGCCAGCAGCCTCACTTGGGTAGGCGGAACCGGGGAGCTGTTTTTT
-	TRBV5-6	-	TRBJ2-7	CASSLAGSSYEQYF	TGTGCCAGCAGCTTGGCGGGAAGCTCCTACGAGCAGTACTTC
-	TRBV10-3	-	TRBJ2-3	CAIREAGITDTQYF	TGTGCCATCAGGGAGGCGGGAATCACAGATACGCAGTATTTT
-	TRBV9	-	TRBJ2-3	CASSVIITDTQYF	TGTGCCAGCAGCGTAATTATCACAGATACGCAGTATTTT
-	TRBV28	-	TRBJ2-3	CASSFVQRATQYF	TGTGCCAGCAGCTTTGTACAAAGGGCTACGCAGTATTTT
-	TRBV6-5	TRBD2	TRBJ2-7	CASSSVAGGGEQYF	TGTGCCAGCAGTTCAGTGGCGGGAGGGGGCGAGCAGTACTTC
-	TRBV10-3	-	TRBJ1-2	CAISEITPPFSYTF	TGTGCCATCAGTGAGATTACCCCACCCTTCAGCTACACCTTC
few	TRBV15	TRBD1	TRBJ1-1	CATSARDREAFF	TGTGCCACCAGCGCCCGGGACAGAGAAGCTTTCTTT
-	TRBV5-1	-	TRBJ1-1	CASSFDGGEAFF	TGCGCCAGCAGCTTTGACGGAGGTGAAGCTTTCTTT
once	TRBV28	TRBD2	TRBJ2-1	CASSLRRVAGADEQFF	TGTGCCAGCAGTTTGAGGAGGGTAGCGGGAGCCGATGAGCAGTTCTTC
-	TRBV18	TRBD1	TRBJ1-1	CASSPRFPAGGTEAFF	TGTGCCAGCTCTCCAAGGTTCCCGGCAGGGGGCACTGAAGCTTTCTTT
-	TRBV9	TRBD2	TRBJ2-3	CASSATSGSTDTQYF	TGTGCCAGCAGCGCCACTAGCGGGAGCACAGATACGCAGTATTTT
-	TRBV28	-	TRBJ1-2	CASSLRGGGYTF	TGTGCCAGCAGTTTAAGGGGAGGTGGCTACACCTTC
-	TRBV4-3	TRBD1	TRBJ1-4	CASSQGQGAVHNEKLFF	TGCGCCAGCAGCCAAGGGCAGGGGGCGGTTCATAATGAAAAACTGTTTTTT
-	TRBV7-2	TRBD2	TRBJ2-1	CASSASGSTNEQFF	TGTGCCAGCAGCGCTAGCGGGAGTACGAATGAGCAGTTCTTC
-	TRBV11-2	TRBD2	TRBJ2-2	CASRHSSGGPGGELFF	TGTGCCAGCAGACATAGCTCGGGAGGGCCGGGAGGGGAGCTGTTTTTT
-	TRBV28	-	TRBJ1-5	CASSLGGRDNQPQHF	TGTGCCAGCAGTTTGGGGGGCAGAGACAATCAGCCCCAGCATTTT
-	TRBV7-2	-	TRBJ1-2	CASSLGGAYDYGYTF	TGTGCCAGCAGCTTAGGCGGGGCGTACGACTATGGCTACACCTTC
-	TRBV5-1	-	TRBJ2-3	CASRPPSGSYTDTQYF	TGCGCCAGCAGGCCCCCCAGCGGGTCATACACAGATACGCAGTATTTT